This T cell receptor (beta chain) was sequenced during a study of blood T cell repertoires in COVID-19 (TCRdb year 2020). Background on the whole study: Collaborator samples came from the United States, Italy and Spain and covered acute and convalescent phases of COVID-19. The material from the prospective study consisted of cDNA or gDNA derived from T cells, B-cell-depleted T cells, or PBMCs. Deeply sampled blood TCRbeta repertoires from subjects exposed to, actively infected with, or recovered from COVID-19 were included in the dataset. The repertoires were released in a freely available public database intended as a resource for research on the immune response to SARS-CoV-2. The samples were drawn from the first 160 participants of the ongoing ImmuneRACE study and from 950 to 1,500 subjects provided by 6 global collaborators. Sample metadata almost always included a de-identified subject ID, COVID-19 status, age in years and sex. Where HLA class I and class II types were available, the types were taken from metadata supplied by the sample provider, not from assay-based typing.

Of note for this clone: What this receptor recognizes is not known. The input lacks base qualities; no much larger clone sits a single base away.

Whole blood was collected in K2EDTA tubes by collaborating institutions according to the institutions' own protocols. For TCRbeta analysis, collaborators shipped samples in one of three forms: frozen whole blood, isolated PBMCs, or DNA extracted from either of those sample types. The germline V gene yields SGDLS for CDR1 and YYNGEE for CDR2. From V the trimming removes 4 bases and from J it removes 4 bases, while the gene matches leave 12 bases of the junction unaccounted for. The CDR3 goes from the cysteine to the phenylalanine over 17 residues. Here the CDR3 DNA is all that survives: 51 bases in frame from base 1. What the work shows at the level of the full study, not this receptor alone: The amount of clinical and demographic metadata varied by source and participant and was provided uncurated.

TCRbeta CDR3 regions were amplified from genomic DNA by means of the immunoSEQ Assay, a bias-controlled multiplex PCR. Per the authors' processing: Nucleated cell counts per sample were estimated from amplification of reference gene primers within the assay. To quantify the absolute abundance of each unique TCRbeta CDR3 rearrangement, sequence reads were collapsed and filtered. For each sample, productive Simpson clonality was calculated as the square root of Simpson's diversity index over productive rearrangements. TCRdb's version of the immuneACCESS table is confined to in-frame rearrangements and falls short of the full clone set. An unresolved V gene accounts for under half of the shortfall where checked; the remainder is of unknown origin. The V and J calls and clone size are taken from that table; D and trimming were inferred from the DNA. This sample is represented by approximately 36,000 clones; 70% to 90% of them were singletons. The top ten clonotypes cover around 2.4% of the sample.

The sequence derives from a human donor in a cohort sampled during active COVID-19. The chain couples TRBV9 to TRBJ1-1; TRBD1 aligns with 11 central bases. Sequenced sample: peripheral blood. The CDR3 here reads CASSPTSPGTGGTEAFF. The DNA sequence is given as TGTGCCAGCAGCCCAACGTCCCCCGGGACAGGGGGCACTGAAGCTTTCTTT. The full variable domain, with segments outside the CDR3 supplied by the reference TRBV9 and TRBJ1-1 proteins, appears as DSGVTQTPKHLITATGQRVTLRCSPRSGDLSVYWYQQSLDQGLQFLIQYYNGEERAKGNILERFSAQQFPDLHSELNLSSLELGDSALYFCASSPTSPGTGGTEAFFGQGTRLTVV.